A single T cell receptor (beta chain) is shown here with its context. This record belongs to a study of blood T cell repertoires in COVID-19. The method was immunoSEQ multiplex PCR; TCRdb's version includes in-frame clones alone and lacks a portion of them. The sample lists 380,000 or so clones, more than 80% occurring once. Germline assignment: CDR1 MNHEY and CDR2 SMNVEV (reference sequence). V lost 8 bases, J lost 4 bases, and 4 bases stayed unmatched. The CDR3 length is 15 residues. The V call is TRBV27, the J call TRBJ2-3; TRBD2 agrees at 15 bases. This receptor was identified in a man aged 35-49 years with acute or convalescent COVID-19. The sequenced sample consisted of peripheral blood. The DNA of the CDR3 is TGTGCCAGCGGACTAGCGGGGGGGAGGGCAGATACGCAGTATTTT. Its protein product is CASGLAGGRADTQYF.